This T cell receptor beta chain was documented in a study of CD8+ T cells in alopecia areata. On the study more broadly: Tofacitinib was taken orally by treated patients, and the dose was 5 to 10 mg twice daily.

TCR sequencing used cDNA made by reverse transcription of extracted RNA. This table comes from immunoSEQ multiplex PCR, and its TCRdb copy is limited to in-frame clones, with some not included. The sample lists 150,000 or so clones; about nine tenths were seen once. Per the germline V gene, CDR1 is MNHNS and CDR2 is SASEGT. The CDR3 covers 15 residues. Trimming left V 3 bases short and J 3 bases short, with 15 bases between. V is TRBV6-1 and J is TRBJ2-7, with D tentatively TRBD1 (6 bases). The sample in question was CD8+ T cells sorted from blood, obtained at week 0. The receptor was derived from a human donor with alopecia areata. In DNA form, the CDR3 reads TGTGCCAGCAGTGACCCCCGGACAGAGCGCTACGAGCAGTACTTC. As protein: CASSDPRTERYEQYF.